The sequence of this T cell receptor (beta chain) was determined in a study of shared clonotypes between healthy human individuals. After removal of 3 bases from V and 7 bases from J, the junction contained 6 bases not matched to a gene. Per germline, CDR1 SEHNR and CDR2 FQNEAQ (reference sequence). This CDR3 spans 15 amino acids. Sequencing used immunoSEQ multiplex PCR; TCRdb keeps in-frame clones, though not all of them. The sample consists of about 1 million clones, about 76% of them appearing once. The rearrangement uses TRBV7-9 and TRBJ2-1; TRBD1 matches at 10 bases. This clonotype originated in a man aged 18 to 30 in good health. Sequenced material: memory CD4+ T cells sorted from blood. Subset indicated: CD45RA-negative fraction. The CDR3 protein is CASSLGQGKGNEQFF. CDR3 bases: TGTGCCAGCAGCTTGGGACAGGGGAAGGGGAATGAGCAGTTCTTC.